What follows is one TCR beta chain and its context. Other DNA sequences in this sample translate to the same CDR3. The sample is drawn from a study of CD8+ T cells in alopecia areata. The CDR3 contains 14 residues. Germline lookup yields CDR1 SGHNT and CDR2 YYREEE (reference sequence). V shed 0 bases and J shed 4 bases, with 11 bases lying between them. Treatment denoted: oral pan-JAK inhibitor, 5-10 mg twice daily. Sequencing used cDNA as its template, made by extracting RNA and reverse transcribing it. Only in-frame clones appear in the TCRdb table, and some are missing; sequencing was by immunoSEQ multiplex PCR. Of about 140,000 clones in the sample, around 83% are singletons; the top ten hold approximately 13%.

The chain uses TRBV5-4 and TRBJ2-7, with D possibly called TRBD1 or TRBD2 (7 bases each). The sample in question was CD8+ T cells sorted from blood, obtained at week 4, from a patient treated with tofacitinib. The receptor was derived from a human donor with alopecia areata. The CDR3 spells CASSLGQGGYEQYF. CDR3 nucleotide sequence: TGTGCCAGCAGCTTGGGGCAGGGGGGGTACGAGCAGTACTTC.